This T cell receptor beta chain was documented in a study of cytomegalovirus exposure and HLA in healthy donors. In germline, CDR1 is LGHNA, CDR2 YSLEER. V was trimmed by 0 bases and J by 5 bases, leaving 11 bases between them. The CDR3 is 15 amino acids. The PCR used 60 Vbeta and 13 Jbeta primers. Measured with immunoSEQ multiplex PCR; TCRdb has only the in-frame clones, and not every one. The sample carries more than 100,000 clones, approximately 87% recorded once. The source material was PBMCs. This sequence joins TRBV4-3 and TRBJ1-3; D is unclear. The origin of this receptor is a man aged 35-49 years in good health and CMV-seronegative. CDR3 sequence (DNA): TGCGCCAGCAGCCAAGATCGAGGGTTTCGAAACACCATATATTTT. Encoded protein: CASSQDRGFRNTIYF.